The rows below give T cell receptor beta chains drawn from one sample of a study of T cells and copy number aberrations in small-cell lung cancer. Method: immunoSEQ multiplex PCR; TCRdb's copy keeps in-frame clones and lacks some. Here the sample spans around 6,200 clones, 76% being singletons. Material: tumor tissue. These receptor sequences come from a man aged 50 to 60 with small cell lung cancer. The CDR3 runs from the conserved cysteine through the conserved F or W. D genes are given only for firm matches. A clone size is listed for some rows: how often the clone was seen (once, few, many), or a class if it is expanded.

v_call: TRBV27; j_call: TRBJ2-1; d_call: .; clone_size: .; cdr3_aa: CASTGQGGYNEQFF; cdr3_nt: TGTGCCAGCACCGGACAGGGAGGGTACAATGAGCAGTTCTTC
v_call: TRBV7-8; j_call: TRBJ2-1; d_call: .; clone_size: .; cdr3_aa: CASSLVWDSTYNEQFF; cdr3_nt: TGTGCCAGCAGCTTAGTATGGGACTCGACCTACAATGAGCAGTTCTTC
v_call: TRBV4-2; j_call: TRBJ2-7; d_call: .; clone_size: .; cdr3_aa: CASSQEPSSPEQYF; cdr3_nt: TGTGCCAGCAGCCAAGAACCGTCTTCCCCCGAGCAGTACTTC
v_call: TRBV19; j_call: TRBJ2-6; d_call: .; clone_size: .; cdr3_aa: CASSMRQNLNLLGANVLTF; cdr3_nt: TGTGCCAGTAGTATGAGGCAGAACCTTAACCTTCTCGGGGCCAACGTCCTGACTTTC
v_call: TRBV30; j_call: TRBJ2-2; d_call: .; clone_size: .; cdr3_aa: CAWSPRGRDTGKLFF; cdr3_nt: TGTGCCTGGAGTCCCCGAGGAAGAGACACCGGGAAGCTGTTTTTT
v_call: TRBV1; j_call: TRBJ1-5; d_call: .; clone_size: few; cdr3_aa: CTSSPNHRQPQHF; cdr3_nt: TGCACCAGCAGCCCAAACCACCGTCAGCCCCAGCATTTT
v_call: TRBV5-1; j_call: TRBJ2-6; d_call: .; clone_size: .; cdr3_aa: CASSFSSGAGANVLTF; cdr3_nt: TGCGCCAGCAGCTTTTCCTCCGGGGCCGGGGCCAACGTCCTGACTTTC
v_call: TRBV5-1; j_call: TRBJ2-5; d_call: TRBD2; clone_size: .; cdr3_aa: CASSLDRGGETQYF; cdr3_nt: TGCGCCAGCAGCTTGGATCGGGGGGGGGAGACCCAGTACTTC
v_call: TRBV4-1; j_call: TRBJ1-1; d_call: .; clone_size: .; cdr3_aa: CASSQEEIGMRAFF; cdr3_nt: TGCGCCAGCAGCCAAGAGGAAATAGGGATGCGAGCTTTCTTT
v_call: TRBV11-3; j_call: TRBJ1-1; d_call: .; clone_size: .; cdr3_aa: CASSWWWEAFF; cdr3_nt: TGTGCCAGCAGCTGGTGGTGGGAAGCTTTCTTT
v_call: TRBV27; j_call: TRBJ2-1; d_call: .; clone_size: .; cdr3_aa: CASSLDPLLYNEQFF; cdr3_nt: TGTGCCAGCAGTTTAGATCCCTTACTCTACAATGAGCAGTTCTTC
v_call: TRBV28; j_call: TRBJ1-4; d_call: .; clone_size: .; cdr3_aa: CASSLFTGVEGKLFF; cdr3_nt: TGTGCCAGCAGTTTATTCACGGGAGTCGAAGGAAAACTGTTTTTT
v_call: TRBV11-2; j_call: TRBJ2-3; d_call: .; clone_size: .; cdr3_aa: CASSLMGSQDTQYF; cdr3_nt: TGTGCCAGCAGCTTAATGGGTAGTCAAGATACGCAGTATTTT
v_call: TRBV7-2; j_call: TRBJ2-3; d_call: .; clone_size: .; cdr3_aa: CASSFLGTDTQYF; cdr3_nt: TGTGCCAGCAGCTTCCTTGGCACAGATACGCAGTATTTT
v_call: TRBV19; j_call: TRBJ1-5; d_call: TRBD1; clone_size: few; cdr3_aa: CASRGGQGGNQPQHF; cdr3_nt: TGTGCCAGTCGGGGGGGACAGGGCGGCAATCAGCCCCAGCATTTT
v_call: TRBV19; j_call: TRBJ1-2; d_call: .; clone_size: .; cdr3_aa: CASSTSEGFGYTF; cdr3_nt: TGTGCCAGTAGTACCTCCGAAGGGTTCGGCTACACCTTC
v_call: TRBV7-9; j_call: TRBJ2-7; d_call: TRBD1; clone_size: .; cdr3_aa: CASSSGTGFDEQYF; cdr3_nt: TGTGCCAGCAGCTCCGGGACAGGGTTCGACGAGCAGTACTTC
v_call: TRBV5-4; j_call: TRBJ2-1; d_call: TRBD1; clone_size: .; cdr3_aa: CAAGGIDNEQFF; cdr3_nt: TGTGCCGCAGGGGGAATCGACAATGAGCAGTTCTTC
v_call: TRBV5-1; j_call: TRBJ2-5; d_call: .; clone_size: .; cdr3_aa: CASSPLVLRIQETQYF; cdr3_nt: TGCGCCAGCAGCCCGCTGGTCTTACGGATACAAGAGACCCAGTACTTC
v_call: TRBV27; j_call: TRBJ2-7; d_call: .; clone_size: .; cdr3_aa: CASSLAYVSEQYF; cdr3_nt: TGTGCCAGCAGTTTGGCCTACGTGTCCGAGCAGTACTTC
v_call: TRBV11-2; j_call: TRBJ1-1; d_call: .; clone_size: .; cdr3_aa: CASSLIVNTEAFF; cdr3_nt: TGTGCCAGCAGCTTAATAGTGAACACTGAAGCTTTCTTT
v_call: TRBV18; j_call: TRBJ2-2; d_call: .; clone_size: .; cdr3_aa: CASSPLQGITGELFF; cdr3_nt: TGTGCCAGCTCACCACTGCAGGGGATCACCGGGGAGCTGTTTTTT
v_call: TRBV10-1; j_call: TRBJ1-2; d_call: .; clone_size: .; cdr3_aa: CAPGGGYDGYTF; cdr3_nt: TGCGCCCCCGGTGGGGGTTACGATGGCTACACCTTC
v_call: TRBV2; j_call: TRBJ2-3; d_call: .; clone_size: .; cdr3_aa: CASSEGRDTQYF; cdr3_nt: TGTGCCAGCAGTGAAGGGAGAGATACGCAGTATTTT
v_call: TRBV2; j_call: TRBJ2-7; d_call: .; clone_size: .; cdr3_aa: CASQDRVASYEQYF; cdr3_nt: TGTGCCAGCCAAGACCGGGTCGCGTCCTACGAGCAGTACTTC
v_call: TRBV6-1; j_call: TRBJ2-7; d_call: .; clone_size: .; cdr3_aa: CASSENSYYEQYF; cdr3_nt: TGTGCCAGCAGTGAAAACAGTTACTACGAGCAGTACTTC
v_call: TRBV30; j_call: TRBJ2-1; d_call: TRBD2; clone_size: .; cdr3_aa: CAWSYSGRARNEQFF; cdr3_nt: TGTGCCTGGAGTTATAGCGGGAGGGCGCGCAATGAGCAGTTCTTC
v_call: TRBV2; j_call: TRBJ1-2; d_call: .; clone_size: .; cdr3_aa: CARSGGDGYTF; cdr3_nt: TGTGCCAGGAGCGGGGGAGATGGCTACACCTTC
v_call: TRBV6-5; j_call: TRBJ2-2; d_call: .; clone_size: .; cdr3_aa: CASSYSWENTGELFF; cdr3_nt: TGTGCCAGCAGTTACTCGTGGGAGAACACCGGGGAGCTGTTTTTT
v_call: TRBV5-4; j_call: TRBJ2-7; d_call: .; clone_size: .; cdr3_aa: CASSTRGPGDYEQYF; cdr3_nt: TGTGCCAGCAGCACCCGGGGTCCAGGGGACTACGAGCAGTACTTC
v_call: TRBV12-5; j_call: TRBJ2-2; d_call: .; clone_size: .; cdr3_aa: CASRSQANTGELFF; cdr3_nt: TGTGCTAGCCGGAGTCAGGCGAACACCGGGGAGTTGTTTTTT
v_call: TRBV7-6; j_call: TRBJ2-6; d_call: .; clone_size: .; cdr3_aa: CASSQLSSGANVLTF; cdr3_nt: TGTGCCAGCTCGCAACTTAGCTCTGGGGCCAACGTCCTGACTTTC
v_call: TRBV28; j_call: TRBJ2-7; d_call: TRBD1; clone_size: medium-sized; cdr3_aa: CASSLGDRNLYEQYF; cdr3_nt: TGTGCCAGCAGTTTAGGGGACAGGAACTTGTACGAGCAGTACTTC
v_call: TRBV7-6; j_call: TRBJ1-5; d_call: .; clone_size: .; cdr3_aa: CASSTRVASGSYSNQPQHF; cdr3_nt: TGTGCCAGCAGCACAAGAGTCGCCTCCGGATCATATAGCAATCAGCCCCAGCATTTT
v_call: TRBV18; j_call: TRBJ1-4; d_call: .; clone_size: .; cdr3_aa: CASSPPEEKLFF; cdr3_nt: TGTGCCAGCTCACCACCTGAAGAAAAACTGTTTTTT
v_call: TRBV6-5; j_call: TRBJ2-2; d_call: .; clone_size: .; cdr3_aa: CASRLSTGELFF; cdr3_nt: TGTGCCAGCAGGCTATCCACCGGGGAGCTGTTTTTT
v_call: TRBV6-5; j_call: TRBJ1-5; d_call: TRBD1; clone_size: .; cdr3_aa: CASSPRTGGSQPQHF; cdr3_nt: TGTGCCAGCAGTCCACGGACAGGGGGTTCTCAGCCCCAGCATTTT
v_call: TRBV10-2; j_call: TRBJ2-1; d_call: TRBD1; clone_size: .; cdr3_aa: CASSEVRTGDNEQFF; cdr3_nt: TGCGCCAGCAGTGAGGTCAGGACAGGGGACAATGAGCAGTTCTTC
v_call: TRBV2; j_call: TRBJ2-2; d_call: TRBD2; clone_size: .; cdr3_aa: CASSRTSVRELFF; cdr3_nt: TGTGCCAGCAGTCGGACTAGCGTCCGGGAGCTGTTTTTT
v_call: TRBV6-5; j_call: TRBJ1-3; d_call: TRBD1; clone_size: .; cdr3_aa: CASSLWDSSGNTIYF; cdr3_nt: TGTGCCAGCAGTCTTTGGGACAGCTCTGGAAACACCATATATTTT
v_call: TRBV28; j_call: TRBJ1-4; d_call: .; clone_size: few; cdr3_aa: CASSLKEKLFF; cdr3_nt: TGTGCCAGCAGTTTAAAGGAAAAACTGTTTTTT
v_call: TRBV19; j_call: TRBJ2-3; d_call: TRBD2; clone_size: .; cdr3_aa: CASRLLAATDTQYF; cdr3_nt: TGTGCCAGTAGGCTCCTAGCGGCCACAGATACGCAGTATTTT
v_call: TRBV7-9; j_call: TRBJ2-5; d_call: .; clone_size: few; cdr3_aa: CASSVLQGRETQYF; cdr3_nt: TGTGCCAGCAGCGTATTACAGGGTCGGGAGACCCAGTACTTC
v_call: TRBV5-6; j_call: TRBJ1-2; d_call: TRBD1; clone_size: .; cdr3_aa: CASSTGQGRTGGYGYTF; cdr3_nt: TGTGCCAGCAGCACCGGACAGGGTAGGACGGGAGGCTATGGCTACACCTTC
v_call: TRBV4-2; j_call: TRBJ2-7; d_call: .; clone_size: .; cdr3_aa: CASSQLLAPPREQYF; cdr3_nt: TGTGCCAGCAGCCAACTCCTGGCCCCCCCTCGCGAGCAGTACTTC
v_call: TRBV5-1; j_call: TRBJ1-1; d_call: TRBD1; clone_size: .; cdr3_aa: CASRAGTVSNTEAFF; cdr3_nt: TGCGCCAGCAGGGCAGGGACAGTTTCCAACACTGAAGCTTTCTTT
v_call: TRBV21-1; j_call: TRBJ2-2; d_call: .; clone_size: few; cdr3_aa: CASSKGPGHTGELFF; cdr3_nt: TGTGCCAGCAGCAAAGGGCCGGGGCACACCGGGGAGCTGTTTTTT
v_call: TRBV15; j_call: TRBJ2-5; d_call: .; clone_size: .; cdr3_aa: CATSSGGFGETQYF; cdr3_nt: TGTGCCACCAGCAGCGGCGGATTTGGAGAGACCCAGTACTTC
v_call: TRBV9; j_call: TRBJ2-1; d_call: TRBD2; clone_size: .; cdr3_aa: CASSLLLAGVDEQFF; cdr3_nt: TGTGCCAGCAGCCTCTTATTAGCGGGAGTAGATGAGCAGTTCTTC
v_call: TRBV11-3; j_call: TRBJ2-7; d_call: TRBD2; clone_size: .; cdr3_aa: CASSSGLAATQEQYF; cdr3_nt: TGTGCCAGCAGCTCCGGACTAGCGGCGACCCAGGAGCAGTACTTC
v_call: TRBV5-1; j_call: TRBJ2-5; d_call: TRBD1; clone_size: .; cdr3_aa: CASSFGGQATGETQYF; cdr3_nt: TGCGCCAGCAGCTTCGGGGGACAGGCAACCGGAGAGACCCAGTACTTC
v_call: TRBV6-1; j_call: TRBJ2-1; d_call: TRBD2; clone_size: .; cdr3_aa: CASSETSGTANEQFF; cdr3_nt: TGTGCCAGCAGCGAGACTAGCGGGACTGCGAATGAGCAGTTCTTC
v_call: TRBV28; j_call: TRBJ1-3; d_call: .; clone_size: .; cdr3_aa: CASSFPGRFSGNTIYF; cdr3_nt: TGTGCCAGCAGTTTCCCGGGACGGTTCTCTGGAAACACCATATATTTT
v_call: TRBV2; j_call: TRBJ1-1; d_call: .; clone_size: .; cdr3_aa: CASPRGEAFF; cdr3_nt: TGTGCCAGCCCAAGGGGGGAAGCTTTCTTT
v_call: TRBV4-1; j_call: TRBJ2-3; d_call: .; clone_size: once; cdr3_aa: CASSQGPLAGPRGTDTQYF; cdr3_nt: TGCGCCAGCAGCCAAGGTCCTTTGGCCGGACCCCGGGGGACAGATACGCAGTATTTT
v_call: TRBV10-3; j_call: TRBJ1-5; d_call: .; clone_size: .; cdr3_aa: CAISEEGGGSNQPQHF; cdr3_nt: TGTGCCATCAGTGAGGAGGGTGGCGGCAGCAATCAGCCCCAGCATTTT
v_call: TRBV6-5; j_call: TRBJ2-3; d_call: TRBD2; clone_size: .; cdr3_aa: CASGELAGGLDTQYF; cdr3_nt: TGTGCCAGCGGGGAACTAGCGGGAGGGTTAGATACGCAGTATTTT